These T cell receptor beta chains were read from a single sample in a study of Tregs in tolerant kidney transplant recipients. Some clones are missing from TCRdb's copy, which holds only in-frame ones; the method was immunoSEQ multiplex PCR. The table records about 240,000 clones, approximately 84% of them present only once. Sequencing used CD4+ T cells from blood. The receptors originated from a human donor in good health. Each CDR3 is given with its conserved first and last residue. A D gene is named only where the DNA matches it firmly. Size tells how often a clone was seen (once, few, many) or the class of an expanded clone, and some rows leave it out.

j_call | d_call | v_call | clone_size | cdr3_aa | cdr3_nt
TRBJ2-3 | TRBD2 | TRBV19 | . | CASTLAGGPDTQYF | TGTGCCAGTACTTTAGCGGGAGGCCCAGATACGCAGTATTTT
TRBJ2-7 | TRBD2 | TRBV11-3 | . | CASSFGPSGSYEQYF | TGTGCCAGCAGCTTCGGGCCTAGCGGCTCCTACGAGCAGTACTTC
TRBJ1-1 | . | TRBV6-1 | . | CASSPGAVGNTEAFF | TGTGCCAGCAGCCCCGGGGCCGTGGGTAACACTGAAGCTTTCTTT
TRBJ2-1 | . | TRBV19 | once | CASSKGAAIGEQFF | TGTGCCAGTAGTAAGGGTGCGGCCATTGGTGAGCAGTTCTTC
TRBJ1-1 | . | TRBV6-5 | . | CASSYVAGDTEAFF | TGTGCCAGCAGTTATGTGGCGGGAGACACTGAAGCTTTCTTT
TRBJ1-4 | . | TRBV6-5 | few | CASSYEGGANEKLFF | TGTGCCAGCAGTTACGAAGGGGGAGCTAATGAAAAACTGTTTTTT
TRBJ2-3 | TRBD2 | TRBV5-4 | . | CASLPGLLTDTQYF | TGTGCCAGCCTTCCGGGACTACTAACAGATACGCAGTATTTT
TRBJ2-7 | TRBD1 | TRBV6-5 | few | CATGPTGTGDYEQYF | TGTGCCACGGGACCAACCGGGACAGGAGACTACGAGCAGTACTTC
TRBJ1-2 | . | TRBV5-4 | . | CASSPVRGHTQNYGYTF | TGTGCCAGCAGCCCCGTCCGTGGGCACACCCAGAACTATGGCTACACCTTC
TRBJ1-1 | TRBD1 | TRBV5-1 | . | CASRKTGTEDEAFF | TGCGCCAGCCGCAAAACCGGGACAGAGGATGAAGCTTTCTTT
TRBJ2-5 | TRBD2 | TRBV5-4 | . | CASSLVAGGRETQYF | TGTGCCAGCAGCTTGGTAGCGGGAGGTCGAGAGACCCAGTACTTC
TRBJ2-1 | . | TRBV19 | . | CASSIGGLYNEQFF | TGTGCCAGTAGTATAGGGGGGCTGTACAATGAGCAGTTCTTC
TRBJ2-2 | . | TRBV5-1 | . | CASSLGDGGDRFF | TGCGCCAGCAGCTTGGGGGACGGGGGCGATCGGTTTTTT
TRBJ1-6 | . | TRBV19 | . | CASSPGTHNSPLHF | TGTGCCAGTAGTCCGGGGACCCATAATTCACCCCTCCACTTT
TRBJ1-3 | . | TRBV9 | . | CASSADPAAGNTIYF | TGTGCCAGCAGCGCCGACCCGGCGGCTGGAAACACCATATATTTT
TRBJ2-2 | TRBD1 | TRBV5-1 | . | CASSSTDRGRAGELFF | TGCGCCAGCAGCTCTACGGACAGGGGACGTGCCGGGGAGCTGTTTTTT